These T cell receptor beta chains were read from a single sample in a study of T cells in Graves' hyperthyroidism and ophthalmopathy. TCRdb reprocessed the multiplex PCR reads with MiXCR, giving one entry per CDR3 protein. The sample lists a few hundred thousand distinct CDR3 sequences, approximately 44% seen once, with approximately 8.2% in the top ten. Sequencing was performed on peripheral blood or thyroid tissue (not recorded which). These receptors were obtained from a woman under 30 with Graves' hyperthyroidism. CDR3s include the opening cysteine and the closing phenylalanine or tryptophan. The D gene is left open where the match is weak. A clone size is listed for some rows: how often the clone was seen (once, few, many), or a class if it is expanded.

clone_size j_call v_call d_call cdr3_nt cdr3_aa
once TRBJ1-5 TRBV19 . TGTGCCAGCCAAGCTGGAAGGCCAGATCAGCCCCAGCATTTT CASQAGRPDQPQHF
. TRBJ2-5 TRBV2 TRBD2 TGTGCCAGCAGTGAAGTGGGGAGGGGCCAGTACTTC CASSEVGRGQYF
. TRBJ1-5 TRBV5-1 . TGCGCCAGCAGCTTGGAGGGCGGGGGGCAGCCCCAGCATTTT CASSLEGGGQPQHF
. TRBJ1-3 TRBV16 TRBD1 TGTGCCAGCAGCCATTGGACAGGGCCTGGAAACACCATATATTTT CASSHWTGPGNTIYF
few TRBJ2-7 TRBV19 . TGTGCCAGTAGTAATGGAGTAAGCTACGAGCAGTACTTC CASSNGVSYEQYF
few TRBJ1-1 TRBV7-2 TRBD1 TGCGCCAGCAGCCAAGGGGGCAGGGCGAACACTGAAGCTTTCTTT CASSQGGRANTEAFF
. TRBJ2-7 TRBV19 TRBD1 TGTGCCAGTAGTGTGGGACAGGAGGCCTACGAGCAGTACTTC CASSVGQEAYEQYF
few TRBJ1-5 TRBV5-1 . TGCGCCAGCAGCTTCGGTGGCCAGGGCGGTCAGCCCCAGCATTTT CASSFGGQGGQPQHF
few TRBJ1-2 TRBV24-1 TRBD1 TGTGCCACCAGTGATGCCAGGGAGCCGACAGGGATCGACGGCTACACCTTC CATSDAREPTGIDGYTF
many TRBJ1-1 TRBV10-3 TRBD1 TGTGCCAGCAGTGACGGGTCAGGGGGCACTGAAGCTTTCTTT CASSDGSGGTEAFF
. TRBJ2-7 TRBV7-9 . TGTGCCAGCAGCTTTAACGCCTACGGGCAGTACTTC CASSFNAYGQYF
. TRBJ2-1 TRBV7-9 TRBD1 TGTGCCAGCGGGACAGGTTCCTCTGAGCAGTTCTTC CASGTGSSEQFF
. TRBJ1-2 TRBV5-1 . TGTGCCAGCAGGCTCAGGGGCCACTATGGCTACACCTTC CASRLRGHYGYTF
many TRBJ2-6 TRBV2 . TGTGCCAGTAGTCCGTCAGAGGCTGGGGCCAACGTCCTGACTTTC CASSPSEAGANVLTF
. TRBJ1-1 TRBV5-1 . TGCGCCAGCAGCTCTGGCCCATCGGGCACTGAAGCTTTCTTT CASSSGPSGTEAFF
. TRBJ1-1 TRBV2 . TGTGCCAGCAGTTTATTCCCCCGGTCCTGGAAGGGCACTGAAGCTTTCTTT CASSLFPRSWKGTEAFF
many TRBJ2-7 TRBV29-1 . TGCAGCGCCGAAGGTAGGGTCCACGAGCAGTACTTC CSAEGRVHEQYF
many TRBJ2-7 TRBV7-6 . TGTGCCAGCAGCTTACGACAGTCCTCCTACGAGCAGTACTTC CASSLRQSSYEQYF
few TRBJ2-5 TRBV7-2 TRBD1 TGTGCCAGCAGCTTCTTCGACAGGGGGTTTCAAGAGACCCAGTACTTC CASSFFDRGFQETQYF
many TRBJ1-5 TRBV7-6 . TGTGCCAGCAGCTTAGTTAGGCAGATCAACTATAGCAATCAGCCCCAGCATTTT CASSLVRQINYSNQPQHF
. TRBJ1-1 TRBV7-9 . TGTGCCAGCAGCTTGGACATCGCGGCGACTGAAGCTTTCTTT CASSLDIAATEAFF
few TRBJ1-1 TRBV7-2 . TGTGCCGGCAGGGAGGGGACATACACTGAAGCTTTCTTT CAGREGTYTEAFF
. TRBJ2-7 TRBV20-1 . TGCAGTGCGACCCCAGGAAGCTCCTACGAGCAGTACTTC CSATPGSSYEQYF
few TRBJ1-5 TRBV19 . TGTGCCAGTAGTAATCGTCCCCCGGGCAATCAGCCCCAGCATTTT CASSNRPPGNQPQHF
few TRBJ1-5 TRBV20-1 . TGCAGTGCTAGACGTCAGGGAATCAATCAGCCCCAGCATTTT CSARRQGINQPQHF
. TRBJ1-1 TRBV9 . TGTGCCAGCAGCCCCCGGAGGCGACTGAACACTGAAGCTTTCTTT CASSPRRRLNTEAFF
. TRBJ1-5 TRBV19 . TGTGCCAGCAGCCAGACCGGGACTCTGAAAACCCCCCAGCATTTT CASSQTGTLKTPQHF
few TRBJ2-5 TRBV2 TRBD1 TGTGCCCGCACCGGGACAGCGGAGACCCAGTACTTC CARTGTAETQYF
few TRBJ1-6 TRBV16 . TGTGCCAGCAGCCTCGCAAAGAATTCACCCCTCCACTTT CASSLAKNSPLHF
few TRBJ2-5 TRBV29-1 TRBD2 TGCAGCGTTGCCCCCTTAGCGGGAGTCCAGGGGGAGACCCAGTACTTC CSVAPLAGVQGETQYF
. TRBJ2-3 TRBV20-1 . TGCAGTGCTCGCAGGGCAGATACGCAGTATTTT CSARRADTQYF
few TRBJ1-1 TRBV6-4 . TGTGCCAGCAGTAGACAGGACAGGAACACTGAAGCTTTCTTT CASSRQDRNTEAFF
once TRBJ2-7 TRBV2 . TGTGCCAGCAGTGTACGGGGGAGTAGGGCCTACGAGCAGTACTTC CASSVRGSRAYEQYF
few TRBJ1-1 TRBV7-2 . TGTGCCAGCAGCTTAAATTATCCAGGTGAAGCTTTCTTT CASSLNYPGEAFF
. TRBJ1-2 TRBV25-1 . TGTGCCAGCAGTGAAGTGGGACGCCAGGAAACCGACTATGGCTACACCTTC CASSEVGRQETDYGYTF
many TRBJ1-1 TRBV7-9 . TGTGCCAGCAGCTCTTCGAGACCTGAAGCTTTCTTT CASSSSRPEAFF
few TRBJ2-5 TRBV3-1 TRBD2 TGTGCCAGCAGTCCCAGACTAGCGGGAGTGGAGACCCAGTACTTC CASSPRLAGVETQYF
many TRBJ2-7 TRBV6-6 TRBD2 TGTGCCAGCACCGCCCGGGATAGCGGGAACGAGCAGTACTTC CASTARDSGNEQYF
. TRBJ1-2 TRBV25-1 TRBD1 TGTGCCAACTATGGCAGGGGGCACGACTATGGCTACACCTTC CANYGRGHDYGYTF
. TRBJ1-3 TRBV5-1 . TGCGCCAGCAGCTTGGCGGGCAGCGGAGTCTCTGGAAACACCATATATTTT CASSLAGSGVSGNTIYF
. TRBJ1-1 TRBV7-3 . TGTGCCAGCAGCCGGAGCCTAGGGATTGCTGAAGCTTTCTTT CASSRSLGIAEAFF
. TRBJ1-4 TRBV6-1 . TGTGCCAGCAGTGGTGGCTCTGAAAAACTGTTTTTT CASSGGSEKLFF
few TRBJ2-5 TRBV11-3 TRBD1 TGTGCCAGCAGCGCATACAGGGGAACAGAGACCCAGTACTTC CASSAYRGTETQYF
. TRBJ1-5 TRBV7-2 . TGTGCCAGCAGCAAGGGACCCTCGGTCGATCAGCCCCAGCATTTT CASSKGPSVDQPQHF
. TRBJ2-7 TRBV7-8 . TGTGCCAGCAGCTTAGACCTAGCGAGCTCCTACGAGCAGTACTTC CASSLDLASSYEQYF
many TRBJ1-3 TRBV13 . TGTGCCAGCAGCTTACGTCTCTCTGGAAACACCATATATTTT CASSLRLSGNTIYF
. TRBJ2-6 TRBV7-9 . TGTGCCAGCAGCTTAGCGCAGGGGGCCAACGTCCTGACTTTC CASSLAQGANVLTF
. TRBJ1-5 TRBV10-3 . TGTGCCAGTAGGCATGGGGGCAGCAATCAGCCCCAGCATTTT CASRHGGSNQPQHF
. TRBJ2-2 TRBV10-3 . TGTGCCAGCAGCGGGCGAGTCACCGGGGAGCTGTTTTTT CASSGRVTGELFF
once TRBJ2-1 TRBV24-1 . TGTGCCACCAGTGTGTCAGGTGTGGTCAATGAGCAGTTCTTC CATSVSGVVNEQFF
. TRBJ2-3 TRBV7-2 . TGTGCCAGCAGCTTATCGCAGGGGACAGATACGCAGTATTTT CASSLSQGTDTQYF
. TRBJ1-5 TRBV25-1 . TGTGCTAGGACGGGGGTGTGGCAGCCCCAGCATTTT CARTGVWQPQHF
. TRBJ1-5 TRBV5-6 . TGTGCCAGCAGCTTGGGCTTTCGGGGCAATCAGCCCCAGCATTTT CASSLGFRGNQPQHF
. TRBJ1-4 TRBV10-3 . TGTGCCATCAGGGGCGACAGTAATGAAAAACTGTTTTTT CAIRGDSNEKLFF
. TRBJ2-2 TRBV15 TRBD2 TGTGCCACCAGCAGTGGGGGGAGGGCGAACACCGGGGAGCTGTTTTTT CATSSGGRANTGELFF
few TRBJ2-7 TRBV7-3 . TGTGCCAGCAGCTTGGTACCTGGGCGCTCCTACGAGCAGTACTTC CASSLVPGRSYEQYF
few TRBJ1-1 TRBV20-1 . TGCAGTGCCCGCCCGGGAGGAGGTGAAGCTTTCTTT CSARPGGGEAFF
few TRBJ2-5 TRBV7-2 TRBD2 TGTGCCAGCAGCTTCAACACGGGACTAGCGGGGAGTGAGACCCAGTACTTC CASSFNTGLAGSETQYF
. TRBJ1-5 TRBV7-8 TRBD1 TGTGCCAGCAGCCAAGATGGGGACAGAAATCAGCCCCAGCATTTT CASSQDGDRNQPQHF
. TRBJ2-7 TRBV25-1 TRBD1 TGTGCCAGCAAGCGAGGACAGGGTCCCTACGAGCAGTACTTC CASKRGQGPYEQYF